This T cell receptor beta chain was captured by sequencing in a study of blood T cell repertoires in COVID-19. Study-level background: Sample material is recorded as cDNA or gDNA derived from T cells, B-cell-depleted T cells, or PBMCs.

Only one count was recorded for this clone. Original processing methods: The assay estimated nucleated cells by amplifying reference gene primers. Sequencing used immunoSEQ multiplex PCR; TCRdb keeps in-frame clones, though not all of them. For V, J and clone size, that table is used; D and trimming come from the DNA. The sample consists of a few hundred thousand clones, 90% of them appearing once. Patients at the Seattle site were enrolled during active infection and followed longitudinally. Germline trimming cut 1 base from V and 3 bases from J; bases unmatched to any gene: 6. The V gene's germline CDR1 is GTSNPN and CDR2 SVGIG (reference sequence). This CDR3 is 15 amino acids long.

The sequenced sample was peripheral blood. V gene TRBV30 combines with J gene TRBJ2-7; 10 bases are shared with TRBD1. The clonotype was recovered from a woman between 25 and 40 years old with COVID-19, enrolled during active disease. The CDR3 nucleotides read TGTGCCTGGAGTGGGGACAGGGGACTAAACTACGAGCAGTACTTC. This codes for CAWSGDRGLNYEQYF.